Below are 3 T cell receptor beta chains sequenced from a single sample in a study of T-cell reconstitution after alpha-beta-depleted transplantation in children. Unique molecular identifiers were used in preparing the TCRbeta library. One entry per CDR3 protein results from TCRdb running MiXCR on the PCR reads. The top ten hold about 22% of the sample, which has about 98,000 distinct CDR3 sequences, 20% to 30% seen once. Specimen: PBMCs, collected before TCRalphabeta/CD19-depleted stem cell transplant. The origin of the receptors is a boy aged 2 to 10 with acute lymphoblastic leukemia, due to receive a stem cell transplant.

The chain uses TRBV10-3 and TRBJ2-5, with D unclear. The V gene's germline CDR1 is ENHRY and CDR2 SYGVKD. V was trimmed by 9 bases and J by 5 bases, leaving 13 bases between them. The CDR3 loop spans 12 amino acids. CDR3 DNA: TGTGCCATAGCTAGTTCCGGGGAGACCCAGTACTTC. It encodes CAIASSGETQYF.

This clonotype was counted only a few times. V and J are TRBV3-1 and TRBJ1-6; D gene unclear. Trimming took off 0 bases at V and 0 bases at J, with 3 bases between the two ends. CDR3 length: 15 residues. CDR1 is LGHDT and CDR2 is YNNKEL in the germline V gene (reference sequence). CDR3 nucleotides: TGTGCCAGCAGCCAAGAATACTCCTATAATTCACCCCTCCACTTT. It encodes CASSQEYSYNSPLHF.

The rearrangement links TRBV20-1 to TRBJ2-5; perhaps TRBD1 as D (6 bases). CDR3 length equals 14 residues. CDR1 and CDR2 from the germline V gene are DFQATT and SNEGSKA (reference sequence). V lost 6 bases to trimming and J lost 1 base, with 15 bases between them. CDR3 loop: CSAKPKGVQETQYF. CDR3 in DNA: TGCAGTGCGAAACCTAAGGGGGTCCAAGAGACCCAGTACTTC.